The clone carrying this TCR beta chain was seen a few times. V was pared by 0 bases and J by 4 bases, with 9 bases of the junction left unmatched. Germline lookup yields CDR1 LGHNA and CDR2 YNFKEQ. This CDR3 has 18 residues. These data originate in a study of T-cell memory formation after mild COVID-19. TCRdb fed the 5' RACE reads into MiXCR, producing one record per CDR3 protein. Counted here are roughly 130,000 distinct CDR3 sequences, 15% to 20% occurring once; the ten biggest clones make up 4.5% to 5.5%. This TCR came from a man aged 18 to 29 who had mild COVID-19 (a few samples of this study predate the infection). Cell type and time point are not known. Sequences were obtained from PBMCs or a T cell subset sorted from them (not recorded which). This chain links TRBV4-2 with TRBJ2-3; TRBD2 aligns across 11 bases. This chain's CDR3 is CASSQDSTLAGGPDTQYF. Here the CDR3 DNA reads TGTGCCAGCAGCCAAGATTCCACGCTAGCGGGGGGCCCAGATACGCAGTATTTT.